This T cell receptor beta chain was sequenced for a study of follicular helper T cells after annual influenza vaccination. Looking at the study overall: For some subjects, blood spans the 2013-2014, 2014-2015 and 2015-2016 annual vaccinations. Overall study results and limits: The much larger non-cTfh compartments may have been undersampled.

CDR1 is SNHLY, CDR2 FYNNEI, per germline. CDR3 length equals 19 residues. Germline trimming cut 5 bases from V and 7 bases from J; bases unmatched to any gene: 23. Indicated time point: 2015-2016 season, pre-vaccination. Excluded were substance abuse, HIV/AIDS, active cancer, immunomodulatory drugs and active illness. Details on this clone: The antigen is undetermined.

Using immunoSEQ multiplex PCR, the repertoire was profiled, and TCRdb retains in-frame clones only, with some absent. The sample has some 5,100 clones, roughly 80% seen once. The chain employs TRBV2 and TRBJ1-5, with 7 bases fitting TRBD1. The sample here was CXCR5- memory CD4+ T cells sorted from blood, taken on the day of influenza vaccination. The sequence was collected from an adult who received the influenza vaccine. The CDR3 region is CASSHRDSLGGYLPQPQHF. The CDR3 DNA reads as TGTGCCAGCAGTCACCGGGACAGCTTAGGGGGATATCTTCCGCAGCCCCAGCATTTT. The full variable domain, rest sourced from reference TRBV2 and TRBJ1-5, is EPEVTQTPSHQVTQMGQEVILRCVPISNHLYFYWYRQILGQKVEFLVSFYNNEISEKSEIFDDQFSVERPDGSNFTLKIRSTKLEDSAMYFCASSHRDSLGGYLPQPQHFGDGTRLSIL.